The sequence of this T cell receptor beta chain was determined in a study of blood T cell repertoires in COVID-19. Clones were sequenced by immunoSEQ multiplex PCR, and TCRdb holds only the in-frame ones, with some missing. The repertoire has 200,000 to 300,000 clones, more than 75% of them found once; the top ten carry 5.5% to 9%. The CDR3 is made up of 12 amino acids. Trimming shortened V by 8 bases and J by 5 bases, and 11 bases separated the two germline ends. This sequence originates from a woman aged 70-85 years with active or convalescent COVID-19. The chain links TRBV12-3 or TRBV12-4 to TRBJ2-3; D may be TRBD1 (6 bases). Sample: peripheral blood. The CDR3 spells CASGTDRDTQYF. The CDR3 nucleotides read TGTGCCAGCGGAACGGACAGAGATACGCAGTATTTT.